The 31 T cell receptor beta chains listed next were all sequenced from one sample in a study of blood T cell repertoires in COVID-19. TCRdb's table, derived via immunoSEQ multiplex PCR, lists solely in-frame clones and lacks some. The table records about 230,000 clones, over 75% of them present only once. Specimen: peripheral blood. These TCRs come from a man aged 45-60 years with COVID-19, enrolled during active disease.

This chain connects TRBV28 to TRBJ1-2; 10 bases match TRBD1. CDR3 length: 15 amino acids. Germline lookup yields CDR1 MDHEN and CDR2 SYDVKM. V shed 5 bases and J 1 base; nucleotides not matched to a gene: 4. The CDR3 protein is CASSTGTGVNYGYTF. The CDR3, as DNA: TGTGCCAGCAGTACCGGGACAGGGGTTAACTATGGCTACACCTTC.

V is TRBV21-1 and J is TRBJ2-7; the table's D call of TRBD1 was not tested on the DNA. TRBV21-1 constitutes a pseudogene. The CDR3 spans 14 residues. CDR3 coding DNA: TGTGCCAGGGCGCCTAGGGGGACAGATGACGAGCAGTACTTC. This sequence encodes CARAPRGTDDEQYF.

The sample holds one count of this clone. Here the CDR3 DNA reads TGTGCCAGCAGTGTCCGGGACAGTGGGATCTCCAGATCTGGGGCCAACGTCCTGACTTTC. Translating gives CASSVRDSGISRSGANVLTF. This chain links TRBV9 with TRBJ2-6; 7 nucleotides line up with TRBD1. CDR1 SGDLS and CDR2 YYNGEE come from the germline V gene. The V and J ends lost 5 bases and 1 base, in that order; junction bases with no gene match: 18. The CDR3 has 20 amino acids. Supplemented by reference TRBV9 and TRBJ2-6, the full variable domain reads DSGVTQTPKHLITATGQRVTLRCSPRSGDLSVYWYQQSLDQGLQFLIQYYNGEERAKGNILERFSAQQFPDLHSELNLSSLELGDSALYFCASSVRDSGISRSGANVLTFGAGSRLTVL.

The chain combines TRBV2 with TRBJ1-2, with D possibly TRBD1 on 5 matching bases. Germline CDR1 and CDR2: SNHLY and FYNNEI. Trimming stripped 6 bases from V and 10 bases from J, with 12 bases between. CDR3 size: 11 residues. This chain's CDR3 is CASRQTAAYTF. CDR3 in DNA: TGTGCCAGCAGACAGACAGCTGCCTACACCTTC. Using reference TRBV2 and TRBJ1-2 for the parts outside the CDR3, the full variable domain is EPEVTQTPSHQVTQMGQEVILRCVPISNHLYFYWYRQILGQKVEFLVSFYNNEISEKSEIFDDQFSVERPDGSNFTLKIRSTKLEDSAMYFCASRQTAAYTFGSGTRLTVV.

The rearrangement joins TRBV7-2 to TRBJ1-4; 10 nucleotides line up with TRBD1. This CDR3 spans 14 amino acids. Per the germline V gene, CDR1 is SGHTA and CDR2 is FQGNSA. V was clipped by 5 bases and J by 8 bases; unmatched bases: 5. In DNA, the CDR3 is TGTGCCAGCAGCCGGGACAGGGGAGGCGAAAAACTGTTTTTT. The encoded protein is CASSRDRGGEKLFF.

The rearrangement uses TRBV6-5 and TRBJ2-7; D gene ambiguous. V was shortened by 8 bases and J by 3 bases, with 14 bases between the two germline ends. CDR3 size: 13 residues. The germline V gene encodes CDR1 MNHEY and CDR2 SVGAGI. As DNA, the CDR3 is TGTGCCAGCCTCCGTAGCTCTAACTACGAGCAGTACTTC. This codes for CASLRSSNYEQYF.

V and J are TRBV7-2 and TRBJ2-2; 8 bases agree with TRBD1. The V segment lost 6 bases and the J segment 1 base; nucleotides outside the gene matches: 7. This CDR3 is built from 16 residues. Looked up from germline, CDR1 is SGHTA and CDR2 is FQGNSA. The CDR3 nucleotides are TGTGCCAGCAGAGGACAGGGAGTTGGGAACACCGGGGAGCTGTTTTTT. Translating gives CASRGQGVGNTGELFF.

CDR3 nucleotides: TGTGCCAGCTCTCCCCCGTTGGGGGGAAGCACAGATACGCAGTATTTT. As protein: CASSPPLGGSTDTQYF. V usage is TRBV18 and J usage is TRBJ2-3; D may be TRBD2 (6 bases). Trimming pared 6 bases from V and 0 bases from J, leaving 16 bases between. This CDR3 comprises 16 residues. Per germline, CDR1 KGHSH and CDR2 LQKENI.

The V and J genes are TRBV4-1 and TRBJ1-2; the D is unclear. Germline V gene data show CDR1 as MGHRA and CDR2 as YSYEKL. The CDR3 is made up of 14 amino acids. Trimming removed 0 bases from V and 6 bases from J, with 11 bases in between. In nucleotides, the CDR3 is TGCGCCAGCAGCCAAGATCCGGGTTTCGATGGCTACACCTTC. This translates into CASSQDPGFDGYTF.

The chain has TRBV7-3 and TRBJ1-2, with D uncertain. Germline assignment: CDR1 SGHTA and CDR2 FQGTGA. Trimming left V 5 bases short and J 8 bases short, with 21 bases between. The CDR3 contains 15 residues. CDR3 nucleotides: TGTGCCAGCAGCCCCCTGGGTGGGGAGTCTGAAGGCTACACCTTC. Translation: CASSPLGGESEGYTF.

The chain employs TRBV6-2 or TRBV6-3 and TRBJ2-1; 10 bases align to TRBD2. Germline CDR1 is MNHEY and CDR2 is SVGEGT. V lost 2 bases and J lost 7; bases outside the gene matches: 5. This CDR3 has 15 residues. The chain's CDR3 is CASSYEAGGRNEQFF. In DNA form, the CDR3 reads TGTGCCAGCAGTTACGAAGCGGGGGGGCGGAATGAGCAGTTCTTC.

The rearrangement links TRBV6-5 to TRBJ1-1; D may be TRBD1 (6 bases). This CDR3 region has 14 residues. Looked up from germline, CDR1 is MNHEY and CDR2 is SVGAGI. V was clipped by 7 bases and J by 0 bases, with 12 bases between them. The CDR3 nucleotides are TGTGCCAGCATCTCCCAGGGGCTGAACACTGAAGCTTTCTTT. Its protein is CASISQGLNTEAFF.

The CDR3 loop reads CASSSRRGQGPYEQYF. CDR3 nucleotides: TGTGCCAGCAGCTCCCGCCGGGGACAGGGACCTTACGAGCAGTACTTC. J is TRBJ2-7 and V is TRBV27; 9 bases align to TRBD1. The J segment lost 4 bases and the V segment lost 6 bases, leaving 13 bases of the junction unmatched. CDR3 length: 16 residues. Germline V lookup: CDR1 MNHEY, CDR2 SMNVEV (reference sequence).

The V and J genes are TRBV29-1 and TRBJ2-3, with 7 nucleotides matching TRBD1. Germline assignment: CDR1 SQVTM and CDR2 ANQGSEA. After removal of 0 bases from V and 4 bases from J, the junction contained 7 bases not matched to a gene. CDR3 size: 15 residues. DNA of the CDR3: TGCAGCGTTGAAGATTCGGCAGGGGGAGCAGATACGCAGTATTTT. It is translated as CSVEDSAGGADTQYF.

The CDR3 here is CASSFTGTGNTGELFF. The CDR3 DNA sequence: TGTGCCAGCAGCTTTACCGGGACAGGAAACACCGGGGAGCTGTTTTTT. This chain uses TRBV7-9 with TRBJ2-2; 8 bases match TRBD1. The CDR3 covers 16 residues. The trim removed 3 bases at V and 2 bases at J, leaving 5 bases unmatched. Germline V gene sequence: CDR1 SEHNR, CDR2 FQNEAQ (reference sequence).

The chain recombines TRBV19 with TRBJ2-3, with a tentative D call TRBD2 (6 bases). CDR1 and CDR2 from the germline V gene are LNHDA and SQIVND (reference sequence). V was trimmed by 5 bases and J by 0 bases, leaving 12 bases between them. The CDR3 runs 15 residues. The CDR3 is CASSEDGTSTDTQYF. CDR3 nucleotide sequence: TGTGCCAGTAGTGAAGACGGGACTAGCACAGATACGCAGTATTTT. Based on the CDR3 plus reference TRBV19 and TRBJ2-3, the full variable domain is DGGITQSPKYLFRKEGQNVTLSCEQNLNHDAMYWYRQDPGQGLRLIYYSQIVNDFQKGDIAEGYSVSREKKESFPLTVTSAQKNPTAFYLCASSEDGTSTDTQYFGPGTRLTVL.

The rearrangement uses TRBV7-3 and TRBJ2-6, with a tentative D call TRBD1 (6 bases). The V and J ends lost 5 bases and 0 bases respectively, with 17 bases between them. The CDR3 consists of 18 residues. CDR1 and CDR2 (germline): SGHTA, FQGTGA. The CDR3 protein is CASSNPTGSISGANVLTF. The DNA of the CDR3 is TGTGCCAGCAGCAACCCGACAGGATCTATCTCTGGGGCCAACGTCCTGACTTTC.

The chain recombines TRBV6-4 with TRBJ2-1; 8 bases align to TRBD2. The CDR3 length is 17 residues. Trimming took 0 bases from V and 7 from J; bases not matched to a gene: 11. Germline V gene data show CDR1 as MRHNA and CDR2 as SNTAGT. CDR3 residues: CASSDSKAGRAVNEQFF. The CDR3 nucleotides read TGTGCCAGCAGTGACTCGAAGGCCGGGAGGGCCGTAAATGAGCAGTTCTTC.

V usage is TRBV2 and J usage is TRBJ2-7, with unresolved D. V was trimmed by 2 bases and J by 4 bases, leaving 9 bases between them. The CDR3 contains 13 residues. Per the germline V gene, CDR1 is SNHLY and CDR2 is FYNNEI. CDR3 region: CASSEPVQYEQYF. DNA of the CDR3: TGTGCCAGCAGTGAACCAGTACAATACGAGCAGTACTTC. The full variable domain, in which reference TRBV2 and TRBJ2-7 provide the parts outside the CDR3, is EPEVTQTPSHQVTQMGQEVILRCVPISNHLYFYWYRQILGQKVEFLVSFYNNEISEKSEIFDDQFSVERPDGSNFTLKIRSTKLEDSAMYFCASSEPVQYEQYFGPGTRLTVT.

This rearrangement joins TRBV30 to TRBJ2-3, with D possibly being TRBD1 (6 bases). The V and J ends lost 3 bases and 2 bases respectively, with 21 bases between them. Per the germline V gene, CDR1 is GTSNPN and CDR2 is SVGIG (reference sequence). The CDR3 spans 17 residues. The chain's CDR3 is CAWSLNGGPSNTDTQYF. CDR3 DNA: TGTGCCTGGAGCCTAAATGGGGGCCCCTCCAACACAGATACGCAGTATTTT.

The V and J genes are TRBV3-1 (or the pseudogene TRBV3-2) and TRBJ1-2, with 8 bases that match TRBD1. The V segment lost 3 bases and the J segment 6 bases; nucleotides outside the gene matches: 9. This CDR3 has 15 residues. CDR1 is LGHDT, CDR2 YNNKEL, per germline (reference sequence). CDR3 DNA: TGTGCCAGCAGCCAGCTAGGACAGGGAGGAAATGGCTACACCTTC. Translation gives CASSQLGQGGNGYTF.

The chain has TRBV10-3 and TRBJ2-7, with 8 bases lining up with TRBD1. J gave up 2 bases and V 8 bases, and 8 bases lay outside the gene matches. The CDR3 extends over 14 amino acids. Germline CDR1 reads ENHRY; CDR2 reads SYGVKD. CDR3 DNA: TGTGCCATCGGGGCAGGGGGCGGCCCCTACGAGCAGTACTTC. This codes for CAIGAGGGPYEQYF.

The rearrangement joins TRBV7-2 to TRBJ2-5; TRBD2 agrees at 7 bases. The CDR3 has 12 residues. Germline V gene lookup returns CDR1 SGHTA and CDR2 FQGNSA. V was clipped by 8 bases and J by 3 bases; unmatched bases: 3. In DNA form, the CDR3 reads TGTGCCAGCCGGGACTACAAAGAGACCCAGTACTTC. Its translation is CASRDYKETQYF.

This clone was recorded only once. The rearrangement uses TRBV5-1 and TRBJ2-6; D possibly corresponds to TRBD1 (6 bases). This CDR3 spans 19 amino acids. The germline V and J ends were trimmed by 0 bases and 0 bases, with 16 bases remaining between them. Germline CDR1 reads SGHRS; CDR2 reads YFSETQ. CDR3 region: CASSLAGDHRVSGANVLTF. The DNA for the CDR3 is TGCGCCAGCAGCTTGGCAGGGGACCACAGGGTCTCTGGGGCCAACGTCCTGACTTTC.

V and J are TRBV24-1 and TRBJ2-1; TRBD1 matches 7 bases. Germline V gene sequence: CDR1 KGHDR, CDR2 SFDVKD. The CDR3 extends over 19 amino acids. V trimming: 4 bases; J trimming: 0 bases; junction bases outside the gene matches: 14. CDR3 amino acids: CATSDPTTRQGHSYNEQFF. The CDR3 region has the DNA TGTGCCACCAGTGACCCGACAACCCGACAGGGCCACTCCTACAATGAGCAGTTCTTC.

Details on this clone: The sample carries other DNA sequences with the same CDR3. The chain is built from TRBV29-1 and TRBJ2-5, with no clear D. The germline gives CDR1 SQVTM, CDR2 ANQGSEA. The CDR3 is 12 amino acids. V lost 3 bases to trimming and J lost 5 bases, with 10 bases between them. The CDR3 nucleotides read TGCAGCGTTGATAGAGGCCCGGAGACCCAGTACTTC. This codes for CSVDRGPETQYF. Full variable domain (outside the CDR3, taken from reference TRBV29-1 and TRBJ2-5): SAVISQKPSRDICQRGTSLTIQCQVDSQVTMMFWYRQQPGQSLTLIATANQGSEATYESGFVIDKFPISRPNLTFSTLTVSNMSPEDSSIYLCSVDRGPETQYFGPGTRLLVL.

This chain links TRBV18 with TRBJ2-6; weak D call: TRBD1 (5 bases). The V end lost 6 bases, the J end lost 0 bases, and 9 bases lay between the germline ends. Germline CDR1 reads KGHSH; CDR2 reads LQKENI. This CDR3 has 15 amino acids. Here the CDR3 reads CASSSQGSGANVLTF. CDR3 nucleotide sequence: TGTGCCAGCTCGTCGCAGGGCTCTGGGGCCAACGTCCTGACTTTC.

The V call is TRBV2, the J call TRBJ1-1, with 8 bases identical to TRBD1. In germline, CDR1 is SNHLY, CDR2 FYNNEI. The CDR3 runs 15 residues. V lost 4 bases to trimming and J lost 0 bases; unmatched junction nucleotides: 4. The CDR3 DNA is TGTGCCAGCAGTGGCTCAGGGGGCATGAACACTGAAGCTTTCTTT. The encoded protein is CASSGSGGMNTEAFF. Supplemented by reference TRBV2 and TRBJ1-1, the full variable domain reads EPEVTQTPSHQVTQMGQEVILRCVPISNHLYFYWYRQILGQKVEFLVSFYNNEISEKSEIFDDQFSVERPDGSNFTLKIRSTKLEDSAMYFCASSGSGGMNTEAFFGQGTRLTVV.

On this clone: Different DNA sequences within this sample yield the same CDR3. The CDR3 sequence: CATSRDRGNTGELFF. DNA of the CDR3: TGTGCCACCAGCAGAGATAGGGGCAACACCGGGGAGCTGTTTTTT. V usage is TRBV15 and J usage is TRBJ2-2; TRBD1 is a possible D gene (5 bases). CDR3 length: 15 residues. Germline CDR1 LNHNV, CDR2 YYDKDF (reference sequence). V was cut by 0 bases and J by 2 bases, with 7 bases left in between.

The V call is TRBV6-5, the J call TRBJ2-1; a possible D gene is TRBD2 (6 bases). V was trimmed by 6 bases and J by 9 bases, leaving 12 bases between them. Germline loops: CDR1 MNHEY, CDR2 SVGAGI. There are 12 residues in the CDR3. CDR3 in amino acids: CASSPPGSEQFF. CDR3 coding DNA: TGTGCCAGCAGCCCACCCGGGAGTGAGCAGTTCTTC.

This clone turned up a few times. V is TRBV7-2 and J is TRBJ1-1; 7 nucleotides align to TRBD1. CDR3 length: 13 residues. The germline V gene encodes CDR1 SGHTA and CDR2 FQGNSA. V lost 1 base, J lost 7 bases, and 3 bases stayed unmatched. The CDR3 protein is CASSLVQGVEAFF. CDR3 nucleotides: TGTGCCAGCAGCTTAGTCCAGGGGGTTGAAGCTTTCTTT. Looking up the rest from reference TRBV7-2 and TRBJ1-1 gives the full variable domain: GAGVSQSPSNKVTEKGKDVELRCDPISGHTALYWYRQSLGQGLEFLIYFQGNSAPDKSGLPSDRFSAERTGGSVSTLTIQRTQQEDSAVYLCASSLVQGVEAFFGQGTRLTVV.